This is a list of T cell receptor beta chains from one sample in a study of cytomegalovirus exposure and HLA in healthy donors. Libraries were prepared by immunoSEQ multiplex PCR; TCRdb keeps only in-frame clonotypes and omits some of them. This table has hundreds of thousands of clones, around 86% appearing once. Material: PBMCs. The receptor set was obtained from a woman aged 30 to 39 in good health and CMV-seropositive. Both conserved end residues are trimmed from each CDR3. Size values are once, few and many counts, or a class for expanded clones, and some rows have none.

size | J | V | CDR3
. | TRBJ2-1 | TRBV4-1 | ASRDGLAGVHEQF
. | TRBJ1-2 | TRBV7-9 | ASSSRTGYYGYT
once | TRBJ2-7 | TRBV27 | ASSGTGKSVSYEQY
. | TRBJ1-1 | TRBV6-1 | ASRDLRMNTEAF
. | TRBJ2-1 | TRBV15 | ATSRSPGLAGGYSSYNEQF
. | TRBJ2-1 | TRBV20-1 | SAARGEQF
. | TRBJ2-2 | TRBV16 | ASSQFFGGDTGELF
. | TRBJ1-5 | TRBV5-5 | ASSLVGGRGNQPQH
. | TRBJ2-5 | TRBV30 | AWDPGAIGETQY
. | TRBJ1-3 | TRBV7-9 | AIMTRGNTIY
. | TRBJ1-2 | TRBV18 | ASSLNQGTSGYT
. | TRBJ2-2 | TRBV18 | ASSNPGQGTTGELF
. | TRBJ2-4 | TRBV23-1 | ASSQCRDGENIQY
. | TRBJ1-2 | TRBV11-3 | ASSPGTGNYGYT
. | TRBJ2-6 | TRBV5-1 | ASSAGTGGSGANVLT
once | TRBJ2-7 | TRBV2 | ASSWGLASYEQY